This TCR beta chain was profiled in a study of neurological immune-mediated disorders (dated by TCRdb to between 2017 and 2020). Background on the whole study: Peripheral blood TCR-beta repertoires from HTLV-I-associated myelopathy (HAM/TSP) patients, multiple sclerosis patients and healthy controls were compared by UMI-based sequencing. Longitudinal samples, technical triplicates and paired sorted CD4+ and CD8+ T-cell subsets, alongside PBMC samples, were included among the roughly 100 TCR-beta libraries. Of the 65 to 70 subjects in the cohort, around 15 were HAM/TSP patients, approximately 35 were multiple sclerosis patients, and approximately 20 were healthy controls. Longitudinal HAM/TSP donors and healthy donors each had 3 time-points at intervals of about 3-45 months. The research as a whole found: The highest TCR clonal expansion was observed in HAM/TSP patients, whereas the lowest was observed in MS patients, even when compared with healthy controls. No identical CDR3 amino acid sequences were shared among expanded clones across subjects, suggesting private TCR-beta repertoires in all groups.

The sample's time point label, decoded: longitudinal time-point 2. The healthy controls were volunteers from blood banks in Maryland, USA. For the unsorted PBMC libraries, 2 million PBMCs were stored in RNAlater at -80 degrees C until RNA extraction and were used to generate the libraries. PBMCs were separated from peripheral blood using Ficoll-Hypaque density gradient centrifugation and then cryopreserved in liquid nitrogen. This clonotype is deemed medium-sized (0.01 to 0.1%). This clone's antigen is unknown. No clone much larger than this one lies a single base away; base qualities are absent. To synthesize cDNA, template-switch 5'RACE was performed with a primer carrying a 10-nucleotide random unique molecular identifier so that each TCR transcript was tagged. Over 170 million TCR-beta sequences, covering 15-18 subjects, were produced in each sequencing run. Total RNA was extracted with the RNeasy kit. TCR-beta VDJ regions were amplified with primers for the TCR constant region and the 5'RACE anchor, using the KAPA Real-time Library Amplification kit. A first PCR added sample indexes and Illumina adaptors, after which a second PCR increased the library yield. After purification with Ampure beads, the TCR product of roughly 650 bp was size-selected on a 2% E-gel SizeSelection system. Before pooling, libraries had their quality checked on a Bioanalyzer, their concentration measured with Qubit, and their quantity determined with the Kapa Library Quantification kit. An Illumina HiSeq 2500 sequenced the libraries paired-end 2 x 150 bp. To increase sequence diversity, about 25-31% phiX was spiked into each library pool. On the authors' methods: The quality-filtered reads were processed with the UMI-based MiGEC pipeline, whose error correction step removed more than 80% of the raw TCR sequences. IMGT germline references were used for alignment of VDJ genes, and clonotypes were defined by a unique CDR3 amino acid sequence together with V-J genes. Clonal expansion, Shannon diversity and CDR3 relatedness were evaluated with VDJtools (CalcPairwiseDistances, ClusterSamples), while phylogenetic trees were built in CLCbio workbench. A clone was classed as expanded if it had 8 or more unique UMIs, a cutoff based on coefficient-of-variation modelling across technical triplicates. TCRdb itself trimmed the public reads at Q25 with fastp, ran MiXCR and retained productive beta chains. Rows are unified per CDR3 protein, each entry keeping the most common DNA and genes. The V and J calls come from TCRdb's annotation, not from the publication. This sample comprises some 60,000 distinct CDR3 sequences, around a tenth of them detected only once. The top ten hold approximately 12% of the sample.

Relative to germline, V is 6 bases shorter and J is 0 bases shorter, with 15 bases between their ends. The CDR3 numbers 16 residues from cysteine through phenylalanine. Of the read, only the CDR3 DNA is kept; its 48 bases are in frame from base 1. CDR1 and CDR2 were assigned from the germline V gene (reference sequence) as MNHEY and SMNVEV. The receptor's source is a man aged 25-40 years in good health. Specimen: PBMCs. Recombination linked TRBV27 to TRBJ1-5; possibly the D gene is TRBD1, per 6 matching bases. The encoded CDR3 is CASRARGEDSNQPQHF. The DNA is TGTGCCAGCAGGGCTAGGGGGGAGGATAGCAATCAGCCCCAGCATTTT.